This T cell receptor (beta chain) was documented in a study of beta chain features in type 1 diabetes. The wider study: The patients were much like the healthy donors in age, gender and cell yields.

Since all of the isolated RNA was reverse transcribed, expressed TCRB transcripts were what got sequenced. Using immunoSEQ multiplex PCR, the repertoire was profiled, and TCRdb retains in-frame clones only, with some absent. The data show about 330,000 clones, with more than 9.5% seen just once and approximately 0.016% held by the top ten. Whole-study results and caveats: Shorter templates might be favored by PCR, and equally so in patients and in controls.

CD4+ naive, central memory, regulatory and stem cell-like memory subsets were isolated by sorting on CD45RO/CCR7/CD25/CD127/CD95/CD27. All sorted populations exceeded 95% purity. Turning to this clone: Its target is unknown.

Sequenced material: naive CD4+ T cells from blood. This receptor was taken from a woman aged 25-40 years in good health.

The CDR3 region is CASSPGQDFQPQHF. CDR3 in DNA: TGTGCCAGCTCACCGGGGCAGGATTTTCAGCCCCAGCATTTT. This chain links TRBV18 with TRBJ1-5; perhaps TRBD1 as D (5 bases). This CDR3 has 14 amino acids. V lost 3 bases and J 6 bases, leaving 12 bases between the germline ends. CDR1 and CDR2 (germline): KGHSH, LQKENI.